This paragraph covers one T cell receptor beta chain sequence. This specimen comes from a study of blood T cell repertoires in COVID-19. Study-wide background: Collection of acute and convalescent COVID-19 samples took place in the United States, Italy and Spain. T cells, B-cell-depleted T cells, or PBMCs provided the cDNA or gDNA that served as material.

Authors' methods: Cell counts per sample came from amplifying reference gene primers. TCRdb's copy holds only in-frame clones and misses some; the assay was immunoSEQ multiplex PCR. D and trimming come from the DNA, and the V and J calls and clone size come from that table. Of 400,000 to 450,000 clones listed, 86% were seen once; the top ten hold roughly 1.4%. V dropped 4 bases and J dropped 6 bases, with 20 bases sitting between them. There are 16 residues in the CDR3. Germline loops: CDR1 SGHDT, CDR2 YYEEEE. The gene calls are TRBV5-6 and TRBJ1-3; tentative D call: TRBD1 (6 bases). The receptor comes from a woman aged 25 to 39 with active or convalescent COVID-19. Sequencing was done on a sample of peripheral blood. The CDR3: CASSPKDSPILNTIYF. The CDR3 region has the DNA TGTGCCAGCAGCCCAAAGGACAGTCCCATCTTAAACACCATATATTTT.